Following are 18 T cell receptor beta chains from one sample sequenced in a study of metastatic and nonmetastatic thyroid tumors. TCRdb recomputed clones from the PCR reads via MiXCR. Seen here are 5,500 to 6,500 clones, 30% to 40% observed once, and the top ten hold about 37%. No patient had received any treatment before thyroid surgery. Input material: adjacent normal tissue. These receptors were collected from a male donor with papillary thyroid cancer or a benign thyroid nodule (not recorded which). Some clones in this sample may be carry-over from other donors' samples.

This chain uses TRBV5-1 with TRBJ1-1, with D perhaps matching TRBD1 (6 bases). Germline V gene sequence: CDR1 SGHRS, CDR2 YFSETQ. Trimming stripped 2 bases from V and 10 bases from J, with 15 bases between. CDR3 length: 13 amino acids. Here the CDR3 reads CASSFYTGSTAFF. The DNA for the CDR3 is TGCGCCAGCAGCTTTTACACAGGGTCTACAGCTTTCTTT. Full variable domain (outside the CDR3, taken from reference TRBV5-1 and TRBJ1-1): KAGVTQTPRYLIKTRGQQVTLSCSPISGHRSVSWYQQTPGQGLQFLFEYFSETQRNKGNFPGRFSGRQFSNSRSEMNVSTLELGDSALYLCASSFYTGSTAFFGQGTRLTVV.

The chain carries TRBV19 and TRBJ2-7; D may be TRBD1 or TRBD2 (5 bases each). Germline V lookup: CDR1 LNHDA, CDR2 SQIVND (reference sequence). Trimming took off 0 bases at V and 3 bases at J, with 18 bases between the two ends. This CDR3 region has 17 residues. The CDR3 sequence is CASSIERPGRMNYEQYF. The CDR3 region has the DNA TGTGCCAGTAGTATAGAACGTCCGGGACGGATGAACTACGAGCAGTACTTC.

The rearrangement joins TRBV5-1 to TRBJ2-1, with D tentatively TRBD2 (6 bases). Germline lookup yields CDR1 SGHRS and CDR2 YFSETQ. The CDR3 is made up of 13 amino acids. V lost 3 bases, J lost 8 bases, and 12 bases lay in between. The CDR3 spells CASSYLTGDEQFF. As DNA, the CDR3 is TGCGCCAGCAGCTACCTAACGGGGGATGAGCAGTTCTTC.

In its sample, this clone was seen a few times. This sequence joins TRBV6-2 or TRBV6-3 and TRBJ2-7, with D uncertain. The CDR3 covers 12 residues. CDR1 is MNHEY, CDR2 SVGEGT, per germline. With 0 bases removed from V and 7 bases from J, the gap between germline ends came to 7 bases. This CDR3 is CASSYSAGEQYF. CDR3 bases: TGTGCCAGCAGTTACTCCGCTGGGGAGCAGTACTTC.

This clone was counted a single time. This sequence joins TRBV5-4 and TRBJ2-7, with 7 positions matching TRBD2. The CDR3 has 14 residues. With V trimmed by 7 bases and J by 6 bases, 13 bases remained unmatched. Germline V CDR1 and CDR2: SGHNT, YYREEE (reference sequence). Here the CDR3 reads CASGSGGLQSEQYF. Here the CDR3 DNA reads TGTGCCAGCGGGTCGGGAGGTCTGCAAAGCGAGCAGTACTTC.

By frequency in the sample, this clone is medium-sized. CDR3 nucleotides: TGTGCCAGCAGCTTGAGGGGAGTGGGCACAGATACGCAGTATTTT. It yields the protein CASSLRGVGTDTQYF. The chain couples TRBV5-8 to TRBJ2-3; D tentatively reads TRBD1 or TRBD2 (5 bases each). Germline lookup yields CDR1 SGHTS and CDR2 YDEGEE. CDR3 length: 15 amino acids. The V and J ends lost 1 base and 1 base respectively, with 10 bases between them. Combining the CDR3 with reference TRBV5-8 and TRBJ2-3 gives the whole variable domain EAGVTQSPTHLIKTRGQQATLRCSPISGHTSVYWYQQALGLGLQFLLWYDEGEERNRGNFPPRFSGRQFPNYSSELNVNALELEDSALYLCASSLRGVGTDTQYFGPGTRLTVL.

J is TRBJ2-5 and V is TRBV28; TRBD1 matches 9 bases. With 5 bases clipped from V and 5 bases from J, the junction kept 15 bases outside the gene matches. There are 17 residues in the CDR3. Germline CDR1 reads MDHEN; CDR2 reads SYDVKM. The CDR3 loop is CASSKSPTGGAWETQYF. In DNA, the CDR3 is TGTGCCAGCAGTAAATCCCCCACAGGGGGCGCCTGGGAGACCCAGTACTTC.

A few counts support this clone. The genes are TRBV5-1 and TRBJ2-7; TRBD2 is a possible D gene (6 bases). Germline CDR1 SGHRS, CDR2 YFSETQ. With 0 bases removed from V and 2 bases from J, the gap between germline ends came to 9 bases. This CDR3 comprises 14 residues. The chain's CDR3 is CASSLAGGPYEQYF. As DNA, the CDR3 is TGCGCCAGCAGCTTGGCCGGGGGACCCTACGAGCAGTACTTC.

The V gene is TRBV5-1, the J gene TRBJ2-2; D might be TRBD1 (6 bases). Per the germline V gene, CDR1 is SGHRS and CDR2 is YFSETQ. The CDR3 spans 15 residues. The V gene lost 1 base and the J gene lost 0 bases, with 7 bases spanning the gap. The CDR3 sequence: CASSLTGPNTGELFF. As DNA, the CDR3 is TGCGCCAGCAGCTTGACAGGGCCGAACACCGGGGAGCTGTTTTTT.

In the case of this clone: The CDR3 does not end in the conserved phenylalanine or tryptophan, so this is likely a read error. The gene calls are TRBV12-3 or TRBV12-4 and TRBJ2-1, with 9 nucleotides matching TRBD2. The CDR3 runs to 15 residues. The V and J ends lost 5 bases and 10 bases, in that order; junction bases with no gene match: 12. The CDR3 region is CASSLGGGRVHEQFL. The CDR3 DNA reads as TGTGCCAGCAGTCTTGGCGGCGGGAGGGTCCACGAGCAGTTCTTA.

V is TRBV9 and J is TRBJ2-7; TRBD1 might be the D (7 bases). The CDR3 length is 16 residues. V lost 4 bases and J lost 0, with 17 bases in between. Germline V gene lookup returns CDR1 SGDLS and CDR2 YYNGEE. CDR3 coding DNA: TGTGCCAGCAGCCTCCGTGGGGGGACAGCCTCCTACGAGCAGTACTTC. As protein: CASSLRGGTASYEQYF.

This clone was observed a few times. The chain recombines TRBV20-1 with TRBJ1-2, with no clear D. The V end lost 3 bases, the J end lost 2 bases, and 7 bases lay between the germline ends. Germline-derived CDR1 and CDR2 are DFQATT and SNEGSKA (reference sequence). This CDR3 has 12 amino acids. As DNA, the CDR3 is TGCAGTGCTAGTCAGTCCAACTATGGCTACACCTTC. Amino acids: CSASQSNYGYTF.

This clone was picked up a small number of times. V gene TRBV19 combines with J gene TRBJ1-1; D gene uncertain. The CDR3 length is 13 residues. Germline V CDR1 and CDR2: LNHDA, SQIVND (reference sequence). V was trimmed by 1 base and J by 1 base, leaving 4 bases between them. The CDR3 region is CASSIGQNTEAFF. CDR3 nucleotide sequence: TGTGCCAGTAGTATAGGCCAGAACACTGAAGCTTTCTTT. Looking up the rest from reference TRBV19 and TRBJ1-1 gives the full variable domain: DGGITQSPKYLFRKEGQNVTLSCEQNLNHDAMYWYRQDPGQGLRLIYYSQIVNDFQKGDIAEGYSVSREKKESFPLTVTSAQKNPTAFYLCASSIGQNTEAFFGQGTRLTVV.

In this sample, this clone turned up a few times. The CDR3 is CASSLADRTTDTQYF. CDR3 sequence (DNA): TGTGCCAGCAGTTTAGCGGACAGGACCACAGATACGCAGTATTTT. This chain links TRBV27 with TRBJ2-3; 7 bases map to TRBD1. The CDR3 contains 15 residues. The V and J ends lost 2 bases and 2 bases, in that order; junction bases with no gene match: 4. Looked up from germline, CDR1 is MNHEY and CDR2 is SMNVEV (reference sequence).

There are a few counts of this clone. This chain uses TRBV3-1 with TRBJ1-2, with D maybe TRBD1 (6 bases). The length of the CDR3 is 13 residues. Germline assignment: CDR1 LGHDT and CDR2 YNNKEL (reference sequence). Trimming took 2 bases from V and 8 from J, leaving 12 bases between them. This CDR3 is CASSQRQAGGYTF. The CDR3, as DNA: TGTGCCAGCAGCCAAAGACAGGCGGGGGGCTACACCTTC. Variable domain in full (rest from reference TRBV3-1 and TRBJ1-2): DTAVSQTPKYLVTQMGNDKSIKCEQNLGHDTMYWYKQDSKKFLKIMFSYNNKELIINETVPNRFSPKSPDKAHLNLHINSLELGDSAVYFCASSQRQAGGYTFGSGTRLTVV.

This clone appeared a few times. The chain is built from TRBV28 and TRBJ1-2; tentative D call: TRBD1 (6 bases). Trimming took 4 bases from V and 0 from J, leaving 15 bases between them. CDR3 length: 16 amino acids. Germline lookup yields CDR1 MDHEN and CDR2 SYDVKM. CDR3 sequence reads: CASSSHRGPSNYGYTF. The CDR3 DNA reads as TGTGCCAGCAGTTCCCATCGGGGGCCTTCTAACTATGGCTACACCTTC.

This clone was seen a handful of times. The chain links TRBV28 to TRBJ2-7; TRBD2 aligns across 7 bases. The V segment lost 6 bases and the J segment 2 bases; nucleotides outside the gene matches: 10. Germline V gene lookup returns CDR1 MDHEN and CDR2 SYDVKM. There are 15 residues in the CDR3. CDR3 sequence reads: CASRTPAGLTYEQYF. CDR3 DNA: TGTGCCAGCAGGACCCCAGCGGGGCTTACCTACGAGCAGTACTTC.

V and J are TRBV28 and TRBJ2-5, with TRBD1 matching 7 bases. Germline V gene data show CDR1 as MDHEN and CDR2 as SYDVKM. This CDR3 has 14 amino acids. J lost 2 bases, V lost 4 bases, and 4 bases had no gene match. Here the CDR3 reads CASSSPGQQETQYF. CDR3 in DNA: TGTGCCAGCAGTTCACCGGGACAGCAAGAGACCCAGTACTTC.